These 9 T cell receptor beta chains were all obtained from the same sample, sequenced in a study of shared T cell receptors in the human thymus. Sequencing was performed with immunoSEQ multiplex PCR; in TCRdb, only in-frame clones are kept and a portion is missing. The sample lists hundreds of thousands of clones; 70% to 90% were seen once. These data are also associated with another study on human thymus T cells.

Material: thymocytes. These receptors were taken from a boy under two years old with a congenital heart defect.

The V and J genes are TRBV28 and TRBJ2-7; D is perhaps TRBD2 (6 bases). V was trimmed by 5 bases and J by 5 bases, leaving 10 bases between them. The germline V gene has CDR1 MDHEN and CDR2 SYDVKM. The CDR3 is 12 residues long. CDR3 amino acids: CASSGGTHEQYF. The CDR3 region has the DNA TGTGCCAGCAGTGGGGGGACGCACGAGCAGTACTTC.

This clone was detected only a few times. This rearrangement joins TRBV14 to TRBJ2-5, with 8 nucleotides matching TRBD1. With 4 bases clipped from V and 7 bases from J, the junction kept 5 bases outside the gene matches. Germline V gene data show CDR1 as SGHDN and CDR2 as FVKESK. The CDR3 loop spans 13 amino acids. The CDR3 coding sequence is TGTGCCAGCAGCCCACAGGGGGAGCTGACCCAGTACTTC. This encodes CASSPQGELTQYF.

V is TRBV5-1 and J is TRBJ1-6; possibly TRBD1 for D (6 bases). Germline CDR1 is SGHRS and CDR2 is YFSETQ. There are 18 residues in the CDR3. The V end was cut by 6 bases, the J end by 9 bases, with 28 bases between. Written as DNA, the CDR3 is TGCGCCAGCAAGGAATCTAGGGACACAAATAACTTTAGTTCACCCCTCCACTTT. Translation: CASKESRDTNNFSSPLHF.

V gene TRBV25-1 combines with J gene TRBJ1-4; 7 bases are a match to TRBD1. The CDR3 sequence is 15 residues long. Germline CDR1 MGHDK, CDR2 SYGVNS. Unmatched junction bases numbered 7, after V lost 2 bases and J lost 7 bases. CDR3: CASSEDVPGGEKLFF. The CDR3 bases are TGTGCCAGCAGTGAAGATGTACCAGGGGGTGAAAAACTGTTTTTT. Combining the CDR3 with reference TRBV25-1 and TRBJ1-4 gives the whole variable domain EADIYQTPRYLVIGTGKKITLECSQTMGHDKMYWYQQDPGMELHLIHYSYGVNSTEKGDLSSESTVSRIRTEHFPLTLESARPSHTSQYLCASSEDVPGGEKLFFGSGTQLSVL.

This clone has a handful of counts. The chain employs TRBV15 and TRBJ2-4; no clear D gene. The CDR3 is 17 residues long. The V and J ends lost 4 bases and 0 bases respectively, with 16 bases between them. CDR1 is LNHNV, CDR2 YYDKDF, per germline (reference sequence). CDR3 residues: CATSTDRHPVAKNIQYF. CDR3 DNA: TGTGCCACCAGCACCGATCGACACCCCGTAGCCAAAAACATTCAGTACTTC. Complete variable domain (other parts from reference TRBV15 and TRBJ2-4): DAMVIQNPRYQVTQFGKPVTLSCSQTLNHNVMYWYQQKSSQAPKLLFHYYDKDFNNEADTPDNFQSRRPNTSFCFLDIRSPGLGDTAMYLCATSTDRHPVAKNIQYFGAGTRLSVL.

The chain joins TRBV4-1 to TRBJ2-1; D is unclear. Germline CDR1 is MGHRA and CDR2 is YSYEKL. The V and J ends lost 0 bases and 3 bases respectively, with 9 bases between them. The CDR3 has 15 residues. The CDR3 nucleotides read TGCGCCAGCAGCCAAGAATGGCCATACTACAATGAGCAGTTCTTC. Translation: CASSQEWPYYNEQFF.

V is TRBV2 and J is TRBJ1-2; D is uncertain. V was shortened by 7 bases and J by 6 bases, with 18 bases between the two germline ends. The germline gives CDR1 SNHLY, CDR2 FYNNEI. CDR3 length equals 14 residues. CDR3 loop: CASNSQGWRNGYTF. The CDR3 DNA follows: TGTGCCAGCAACTCCCAAGGATGGAGGAATGGCTACACCTTC.

The gene calls are TRBV6-6 and TRBJ2-1; TRBD2 aligns across 9 bases. Trimming removed 7 bases from V and 9 bases from J; junction bases left unmatched: 16. The CDR3 contains 16 residues. Looked up from germline, CDR1 is MNHNY and CDR2 is SVGAGI (reference sequence). In DNA form, the CDR3 reads TGTGCCAGCATCAACCGGGCGGGAGGGGATATGGCTGAGCAGTTCTTC. It yields the protein CASINRAGGDMAEQFF.

This clone was seen just once. The chain couples TRBV4-3 to TRBJ2-7; 9 bases are shared with TRBD1. There are 16 residues in the CDR3. Per the germline V gene, CDR1 is LGHNA and CDR2 is YSLEER. Trimming took 3 bases from V and 0 from J; bases not matched to a gene: 6. The CDR3 here is CASSQGTGRLSYEQYF. The CDR3 DNA follows: TGCGCCAGCAGCCAGGGGACAGGGAGGCTCTCCTACGAGCAGTACTTC.